This T cell receptor (beta chain) was captured in a study of shared clonotypes between healthy human individuals. This CDR3 spans 16 amino acids. The germline V gene has CDR1 SGHRS and CDR2 YFSETQ. V lost 2 bases to trimming and J lost 8 bases; unmatched junction nucleotides: 12. The repertoire was sequenced with immunoSEQ multiplex PCR; TCRdb's copy has only in-frame clones and lacks some. The sample carries a few hundred thousand clones, about 69% recorded once. This clone was observed a handful of times. The TCR sequence derives from a man aged 30-40 years in good health. V usage is TRBV5-1 and J usage is TRBJ1-4, with 7 positions matching TRBD1. Sequenced material: memory CD4+ T cells sorted from blood. The subset is: CD45RA-negative fraction. Here the CDR3 reads CASSLTPQGEREKLFF. Here the CDR3 DNA reads TGCGCCAGCAGCTTAACGCCGCAGGGGGAAAGGGAAAAACTGTTTTTT. Full variable domain (missing parts from reference TRBV5-1 and TRBJ1-4): KAGVTQTPRYLIKTRGQQVTLSCSPISGHRSVSWYQQTPGQGLQFLFEYFSETQRNKGNFPGRFSGRQFSNSRSEMNVSTLELGDSALYLCASSLTPQGEREKLFFGSGTQLSVL.